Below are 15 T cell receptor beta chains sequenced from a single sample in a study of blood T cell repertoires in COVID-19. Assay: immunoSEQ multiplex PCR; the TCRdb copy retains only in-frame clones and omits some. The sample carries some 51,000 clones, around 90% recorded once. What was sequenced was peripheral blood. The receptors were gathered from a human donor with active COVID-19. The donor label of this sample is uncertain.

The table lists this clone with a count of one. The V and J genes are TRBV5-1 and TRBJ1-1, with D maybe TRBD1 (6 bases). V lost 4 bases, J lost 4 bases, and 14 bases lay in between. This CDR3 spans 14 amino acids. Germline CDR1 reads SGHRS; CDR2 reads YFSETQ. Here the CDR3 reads CASSRTGSITEAFF. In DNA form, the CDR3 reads TGCGCCAGCAGCAGAACAGGGTCGATCACTGAAGCTTTCTTT.

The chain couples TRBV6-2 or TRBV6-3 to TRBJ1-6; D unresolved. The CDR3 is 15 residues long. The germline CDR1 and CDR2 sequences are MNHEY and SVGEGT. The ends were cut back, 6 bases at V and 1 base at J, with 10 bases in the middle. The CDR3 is CASSTDNSYNSPLHF. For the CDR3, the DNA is TGTGCCAGCAGCACCGACAATTCCTATAATTCACCCCTCCACTTT.

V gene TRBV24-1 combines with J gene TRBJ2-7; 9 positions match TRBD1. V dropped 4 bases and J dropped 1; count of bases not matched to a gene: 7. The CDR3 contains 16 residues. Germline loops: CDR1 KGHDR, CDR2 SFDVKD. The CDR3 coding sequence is TGTGCCACCAGTGACTACCGGGACAGGGAATCCTACGAGCAGTACGTC. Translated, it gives CATSDYRDRESYEQYV.

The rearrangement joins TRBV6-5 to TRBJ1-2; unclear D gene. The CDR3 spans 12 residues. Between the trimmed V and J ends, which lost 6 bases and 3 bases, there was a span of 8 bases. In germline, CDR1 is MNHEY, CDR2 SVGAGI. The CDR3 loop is CASSPADYGYTF. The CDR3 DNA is TGTGCCAGCAGCCCCGCGGACTATGGCTACACCTTC.

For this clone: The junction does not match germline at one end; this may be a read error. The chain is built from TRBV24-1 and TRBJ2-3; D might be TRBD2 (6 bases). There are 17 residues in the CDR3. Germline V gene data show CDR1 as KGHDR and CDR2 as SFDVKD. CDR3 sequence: CATSNFSRGKYTDTQYF. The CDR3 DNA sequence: TGTGCCACCAGTAATTTCTCTCGCGGGAAATACACAGATACGCAGTATTTT.

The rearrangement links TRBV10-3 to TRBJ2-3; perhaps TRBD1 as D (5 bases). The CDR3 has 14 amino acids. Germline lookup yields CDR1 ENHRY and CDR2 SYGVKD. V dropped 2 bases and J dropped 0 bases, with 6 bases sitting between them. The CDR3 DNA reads TGTGCCATCAGTGAGGACAGTAGCACAGATACGCAGTATTTT. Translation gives CAISEDSSTDTQYF.

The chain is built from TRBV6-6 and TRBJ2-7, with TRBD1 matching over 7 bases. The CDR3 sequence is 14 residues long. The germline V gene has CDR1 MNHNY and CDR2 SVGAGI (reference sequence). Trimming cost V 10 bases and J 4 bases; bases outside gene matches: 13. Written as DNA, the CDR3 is TGTGCCACCCCCGGTTGGGACAGAAGATACGAGCAGTACGTC. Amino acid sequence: CATPGWDRRYEQYV.

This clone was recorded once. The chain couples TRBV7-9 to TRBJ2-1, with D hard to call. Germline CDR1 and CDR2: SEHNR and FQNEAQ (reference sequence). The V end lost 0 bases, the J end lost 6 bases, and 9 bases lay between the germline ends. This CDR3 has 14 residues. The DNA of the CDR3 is TGTGCCAGCAGCTTAGCGCAACAAACCAATGAGCAGTTCTTC. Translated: CASSLAQQTNEQFF.

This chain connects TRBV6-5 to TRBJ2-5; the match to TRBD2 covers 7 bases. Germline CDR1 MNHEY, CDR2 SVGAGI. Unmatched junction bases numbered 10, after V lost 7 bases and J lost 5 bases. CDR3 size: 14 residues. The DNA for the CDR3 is TGTGCCAGCACTCGGGGAGGGCCATGGGAGACCCAGTACTTC. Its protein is CASTRGGPWETQYF.

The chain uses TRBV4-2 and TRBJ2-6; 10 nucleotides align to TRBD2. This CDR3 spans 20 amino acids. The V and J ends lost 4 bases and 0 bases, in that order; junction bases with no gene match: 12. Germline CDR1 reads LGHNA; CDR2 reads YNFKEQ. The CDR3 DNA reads TGTGCCAGCAGCCCCCCGGGACTAGCGAAAACGCGCTCTGGGGCCAACGTCCTGACTTTC. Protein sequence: CASSPPGLAKTRSGANVLTF.

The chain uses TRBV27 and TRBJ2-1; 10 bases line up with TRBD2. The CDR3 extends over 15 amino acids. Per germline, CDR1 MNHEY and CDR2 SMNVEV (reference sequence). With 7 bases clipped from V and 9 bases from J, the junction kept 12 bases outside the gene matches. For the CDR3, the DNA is TGTGCCAGCAACCCTAGCGGGAGTTCTGTCGTTGAGCAGTTCTTC. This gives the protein CASNPSGSSVVEQFF.

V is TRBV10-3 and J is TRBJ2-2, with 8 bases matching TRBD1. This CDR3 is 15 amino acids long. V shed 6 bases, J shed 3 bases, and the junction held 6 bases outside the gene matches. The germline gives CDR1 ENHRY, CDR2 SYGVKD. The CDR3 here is CAIRDGTGDTGELFF. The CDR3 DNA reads TGTGCCATCAGGGATGGGACAGGAGACACCGGGGAGCTGTTTTTT.

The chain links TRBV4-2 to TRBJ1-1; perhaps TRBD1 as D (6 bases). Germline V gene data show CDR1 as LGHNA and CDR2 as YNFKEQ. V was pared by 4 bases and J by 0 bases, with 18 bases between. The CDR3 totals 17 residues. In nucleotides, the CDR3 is TGTGCCAGCAGCCTACCCCCAGGGGAGCCCGTGAACACTGAAGCTTTCTTT. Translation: CASSLPPGEPVNTEAFF.

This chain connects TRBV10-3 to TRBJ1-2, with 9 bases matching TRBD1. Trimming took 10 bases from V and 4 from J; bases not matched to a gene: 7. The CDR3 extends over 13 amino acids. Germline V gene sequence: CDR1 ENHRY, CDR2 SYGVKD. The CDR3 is CATSPGQGYGYTF. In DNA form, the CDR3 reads TGTGCCACCTCACCGGGACAGGGCTATGGCTACACCTTC.

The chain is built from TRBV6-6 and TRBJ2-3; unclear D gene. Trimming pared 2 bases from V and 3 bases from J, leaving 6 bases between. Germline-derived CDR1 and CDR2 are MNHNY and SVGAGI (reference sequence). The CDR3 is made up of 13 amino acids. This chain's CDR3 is CASSYPGTDTQYF. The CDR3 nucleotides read TGTGCCAGCAGTTACCCCGGGACAGATACGCAGTATTTT.